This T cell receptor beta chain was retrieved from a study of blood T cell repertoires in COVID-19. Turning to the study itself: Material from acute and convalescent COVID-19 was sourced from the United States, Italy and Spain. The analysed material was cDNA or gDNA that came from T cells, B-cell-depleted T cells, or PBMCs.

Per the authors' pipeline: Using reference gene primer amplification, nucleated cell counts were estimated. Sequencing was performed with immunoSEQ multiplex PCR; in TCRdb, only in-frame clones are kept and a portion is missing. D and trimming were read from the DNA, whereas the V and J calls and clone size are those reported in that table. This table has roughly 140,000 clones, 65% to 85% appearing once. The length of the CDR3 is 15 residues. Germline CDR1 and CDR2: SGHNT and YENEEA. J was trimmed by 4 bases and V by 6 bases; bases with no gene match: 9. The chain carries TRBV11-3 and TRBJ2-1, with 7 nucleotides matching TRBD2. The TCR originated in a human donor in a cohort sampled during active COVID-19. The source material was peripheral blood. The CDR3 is CASSPRAGLYNEQFF. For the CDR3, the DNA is TGTGCCAGCAGTCCTCGAGCGGGGCTATACAATGAGCAGTTCTTC.